Following are 25 T cell receptor beta chains from one sample sequenced in a study of radiotherapy plus CTLA-4 blockade in lung cancer. Profiled with immunoSEQ multiplex PCR; TCRdb holds only in-frame clones, not every one. The data show 30,000 or so clones, about 72% seen once. The sample here was peripheral blood, taken from a patient treated with radiotherapy plus ipilimumab. These receptors originate from a human donor with non-small cell lung cancer who had stable disease on radiotherapy plus ipilimumab.

This clone appeared a few times. This sequence joins TRBV14 and TRBJ1-1; no firm D call. The CDR3 has 15 amino acids. Deletions cut 3 bases from V and 0 bases from J, with 11 bases between. The germline V gene has CDR1 SGHDN and CDR2 FVKESK. The CDR3 sequence is CASSQEGALNTEAFF. The CDR3 DNA follows: TGTGCCAGCAGCCAGGAAGGCGCCTTGAACACTGAAGCTTTCTTT.

There are a few counts of this clone. CDR3 amino acids: CASSLGGRGGYTF. For the CDR3, the DNA is TGTGCCAGCAGCTTAGGAGGGCGGGGGGGCTACACCTTC. The chain joins TRBV7-3 to TRBJ1-2; perhaps TRBD1 as D (5 bases). V was clipped by 2 bases and J by 8 bases, with 12 bases between them. Per germline, CDR1 SGHTA and CDR2 FQGTGA. This CDR3 comprises 13 residues.

The chain employs TRBV6-5 and TRBJ1-5; D not resolved. The CDR3 sequence is 15 residues long. V gave up 0 bases and J gave up 0 bases, with 6 bases separating them. CDR1 MNHEY and CDR2 SVGAGI come from the germline V gene. The CDR3 reads CASSYSKYSNQPQHF. The CDR3 nucleotides are TGTGCCAGCAGTTACTCGAAGTATAGCAATCAGCCCCAGCATTTT.

The genes are TRBV18 and TRBJ2-7; 12 bases agree with TRBD2. Germline lookup yields CDR1 KGHSH and CDR2 LQKENI. The V segment lost 2 bases and the J segment 0 bases; nucleotides outside the gene matches: 5. The CDR3 contains 17 residues. The CDR3 DNA sequence: TGTGCCAGCTCACCAACGACTAGCGGGGGTGTCTCCTACGAGCAGTACTTC. As protein: CASSPTTSGGVSYEQYF.

The table lists this clone with a few counts. V and J are TRBV7-2 and TRBJ2-3; D uncertain. The CDR3 spans 12 residues. V shed 3 bases and J shed 0 bases, with 1 base lying between them. Germline V gives CDR1 SGHTA, CDR2 FQGNSA. Here the CDR3 DNA reads TGTGCCAGCAGCTTCAGCACAGATACGCAGTATTTT. Amino acids: CASSFSTDTQYF.

The rearrangement links TRBV4-1 to TRBJ1-6; D call uncertain. V shed 1 base and J shed 13 bases, with 8 bases lying between them. The CDR3 has 12 residues. Germline assignment: CDR1 MGHRA and CDR2 YSYEKL. CDR3 residues: CASSQGPRPLHF. DNA for the CDR3: TGCGCCAGCAGCCAAGGACCTAGGCCCCTCCACTTT.

The sample holds one count of this clone. This chain connects TRBV19 to TRBJ2-3; unclear D gene. V dropped 7 bases and J dropped 1 base, with 15 bases sitting between them. The length of the CDR3 is 15 residues. Germline CDR1 is LNHDA and CDR2 is SQIVND (reference sequence). The CDR3: CASKAQAWGTDTQYF. CDR3 sequence (DNA): TGTGCCAGTAAGGCGCAGGCTTGGGGCACAGATACGCAGTATTTT.

In its sample, this clone was seen once. This chain uses TRBV29-1 with TRBJ1-1; D is unresolved. V was clipped by 7 bases and J by 6 bases, with 21 bases between them. This CDR3 region has 14 residues. CDR1 is SQVTM and CDR2 is ANQGSEA in the germline V gene. DNA for the CDR3: TGCAGCGCCCCTGGGAGGGAGGGTAACGCTGAAGCTTTCTTT. It encodes CSAPGREGNAEAFF.

This chain connects TRBV25-1 to TRBJ2-1; TRBD2 matches at 8 bases. This CDR3 has 13 amino acids. V dropped 7 bases and J dropped 8; count of bases not matched to a gene: 7. CDR1 is MGHDK, CDR2 SYGVNS, per germline. CDR3 protein: CASTRAGGDEQFF. The DNA of the CDR3 is TGTGCCAGCACTCGGGCGGGGGGCGATGAGCAGTTCTTC. Based on the CDR3 plus reference TRBV25-1 and TRBJ2-1, the full variable domain is EADIYQTPRYLVIGTGKKITLECSQTMGHDKMYWYQQDPGMELHLIHYSYGVNSTEKGDLSSESTVSRIRTEHFPLTLESARPSHTSQYLCASTRAGGDEQFFGPGTRLTVL.

This chain joins TRBV5-8 and TRBJ2-2; weak D call: TRBD2 (5 bases). The CDR3 has 12 residues. Trimming took off 0 bases at V and 13 bases at J, with 10 bases between the two ends. Germline V gene lookup returns CDR1 SGHTS and CDR2 YDEGEE. The CDR3 is CASSLEVGGLFF. The CDR3 DNA is TGTGCCAGCAGCTTGGAGGTCGGAGGGCTGTTTTTT.

This chain uses TRBV11-2 with TRBJ1-2; the match to TRBD1 covers 8 bases. CDR1 and CDR2 (germline): SGHAT, FQNNGV. The CDR3 is made up of 18 amino acids. Losses at the gene ends were 7 bases for V and 7 bases for J; bases not matched to a gene: 23. The CDR3 loop reads CASTTLFFTGQGLGGYTF. CDR3 nucleotides: TGTGCCAGCACAACCCTATTTTTTACAGGACAGGGTTTAGGTGGCTACACCTTC.

The chain combines TRBV5-1 with TRBJ1-1, with a possible D match to TRBD1 (5 bases). CDR1 and CDR2 (germline): SGHRS, YFSETQ. Trimming cost V 4 bases and J 0 bases, with 16 bases left between them. The length of the CDR3 is 16 residues. The chain's CDR3 is CASSLTPRGLNTEAFF. CDR3 nucleotides: TGCGCCAGCAGCCTCACCCCGAGGGGCTTGAACACTGAAGCTTTCTTT.

The chain employs TRBV28 and TRBJ2-5; D not certain. V was clipped by 8 bases and J by 2 bases, with 12 bases between them. Looked up from germline, CDR1 is MDHEN and CDR2 is SYDVKM. The CDR3 is 13 amino acids. CDR3 nucleotides: TGTGCCAGCGCGGCCGGCACACAAGAGACCCAGTACTTC. Translating gives CASAAGTQETQYF.

The chain uses TRBV11-2 and TRBJ2-1; 12 nucleotides match TRBD2. V shed 3 bases, J shed 10 bases, and the junction held 7 bases outside the gene matches. Germline V gives CDR1 SGHAT, CDR2 FQNNGV. This CDR3 spans 15 amino acids. The CDR3 spells CASSFRLAGEVEQFF. The CDR3 DNA is TGTGCCAGCAGCTTCCGACTAGCGGGGGAGGTCGAGCAGTTCTTC.

V is TRBV10-3 and J is TRBJ1-6, with 7 bases lining up with TRBD1. With 6 bases clipped from V and 6 bases from J, the junction kept 8 bases outside the gene matches. The CDR3 runs 15 residues. The V gene's germline CDR1 is ENHRY and CDR2 SYGVKD. This CDR3 is CAIRTQGSSNSPLHF. CDR3 bases: TGTGCCATCAGGACACAGGGGAGTTCTAATTCACCCCTCCACTTT.

The chain carries TRBV5-4 and TRBJ2-3; 8 positions match TRBD1. V dropped 0 bases and J dropped 5; count of bases not matched to a gene: 8. CDR1 is SGHNT, CDR2 YYREEE, per germline (reference sequence). This CDR3 has 16 amino acids. Here the CDR3 reads CASSLVGQGVVDTQYF. CDR3 DNA sequence: TGTGCCAGCAGCTTGGTCGGACAGGGCGTCGTAGATACGCAGTATTTT. Based on the CDR3 plus reference TRBV5-4 and TRBJ2-3, the full variable domain is ETGVTQSPTHLIKTRGQQVTLRCSSQSGHNTVSWYQQALGQGPQFIFQYYREEENGRGNFPPRFSGLQFPNYSSELNVNALELDDSALYLCASSLVGQGVVDTQYFGPGTRLTVL.

The rearrangement links TRBV6-5 to TRBJ1-1; 10 bases are a match to TRBD1. The V segment lost 2 bases and the J segment 6 bases; nucleotides outside the gene matches: 3. Germline V gene sequence: CDR1 MNHEY, CDR2 SVGAGI. The CDR3 spans 14 residues. The CDR3 loop reads CASSYRDRGSEAFF. The CDR3 nucleotides are TGTGCCAGCAGTTACCGGGACAGGGGTTCTGAAGCTTTCTTT.

The V call is TRBV2, the J call TRBJ1-6, with D perhaps TRBD1 (5 bases). The V end was cut by 4 bases, the J end by 1 base, with 17 bases between. Germline V lookup: CDR1 SNHLY, CDR2 FYNNEI. The CDR3 runs to 18 residues. CDR3 sequence reads: CASSGLFGAQSYNSPLHF. Written as DNA, the CDR3 is TGTGCCAGCAGTGGACTCTTTGGGGCCCAATCCTATAATTCACCCCTCCACTTT.

This clone was counted between two and nine times. The chain uses TRBV2 and TRBJ2-7; D unresolved. The CDR3 is made up of 11 amino acids. Germline lookup yields CDR1 SNHLY and CDR2 FYNNEI. V shed 4 bases and J shed 2 bases, with 3 bases lying between them. The CDR3 coding sequence is TGTGCCAGCAGTGCCGCCTACGAGCAGTACGTC. Protein sequence: CASSAAYEQYV.

The genes are TRBV28 and TRBJ2-2; 8 positions agree with TRBD1. The V and J ends lost 6 bases and 4 bases, in that order; junction bases with no gene match: 7. CDR1 MDHEN and CDR2 SYDVKM come from the germline V gene. CDR3 size: 15 residues. CDR3 loop: CASRPQGAGTGELFF. The CDR3 nucleotides are TGTGCCAGCAGACCTCAGGGGGCTGGCACCGGGGAGCTGTTTTTT.

V gene TRBV7-9 combines with J gene TRBJ2-1; 7 positions agree with TRBD1. Germline V lookup: CDR1 SEHNR, CDR2 FQNEAQ (reference sequence). V was clipped by 1 base and J by 3 bases; unmatched bases: 3. The length of the CDR3 is 15 residues. The CDR3 is CASSLDRGIYNEQFF. CDR3 coding DNA: TGTGCCAGCAGCTTAGACAGGGGAATCTACAATGAGCAGTTCTTC.

The chain is built from TRBV19 and TRBJ2-7; the match to TRBD2 covers 8 bases. The CDR3 covers 14 residues. Germline assignment: CDR1 LNHDA and CDR2 SQIVND (reference sequence). The junction had 9 bases not matched to a gene; V was cut back by 6 bases and J by 5 bases. CDR3 sequence (DNA): TGTGCCAGTAGCCCGACTAGCGAGATCCACGAGCAGTACTTC. It yields the protein CASSPTSEIHEQYF. The entire variable domain, with the rest obtained from reference TRBV19 and TRBJ2-7, is as follows: DGGITQSPKYLFRKEGQNVTLSCEQNLNHDAMYWYRQDPGQGLRLIYYSQIVNDFQKGDIAEGYSVSREKKESFPLTVTSAQKNPTAFYLCASSPTSEIHEQYFGPGTRLTVT.

The chain uses TRBV19 and TRBJ1-1; weak D call: TRBD1 (5 bases). The length of the CDR3 is 14 residues. The V and J ends lost 3 bases and 7 bases respectively, with 15 bases between them. Looked up from germline, CDR1 is LNHDA and CDR2 is SQIVND (reference sequence). This CDR3 reads CASSINGGRGEAFF. In DNA form, the CDR3 reads TGTGCCAGTAGTATTAACGGGGGTAGGGGTGAAGCTTTCTTT.

J is TRBJ1-2 and V is TRBV19, with TRBD1 matching over 12 bases. J lost 3 bases, V lost 4 bases, and 6 bases had no gene match. This CDR3 spans 16 amino acids. Germline CDR1 is LNHDA and CDR2 is SQIVND (reference sequence). The CDR3 region is CASSRTGTGGDYGYTF. DNA of the CDR3: TGTGCCAGTAGTAGGACCGGGACAGGGGGCGACTATGGCTACACCTTC.

CDR3 region: CASSRQRNTEAFF. CDR3 in DNA: TGTGCCAGCAGCCGGCAAAGGAACACTGAAGCTTTCTTT. The genes are TRBV7-2 and TRBJ1-1, with D hard to call. V was cut by 5 bases and J by 1 base, with 8 bases left in between. Germline CDR1 is SGHTA and CDR2 is FQGNSA. The CDR3 loop spans 13 amino acids.